Reported below is one TCR beta chain. The data belong to a study of blood T cell repertoires in COVID-19. Study as a whole: Samples came from the United States, Italy and Spain, spanning acute and convalescent COVID-19. The cDNA or gDNA used as material had been derived from T cells, B-cell-depleted T cells, or PBMCs.

The data were produced by immunoSEQ multiplex PCR, yet TCRdb's version contains in-frame clones alone and is incomplete. The sample includes about 40,000 clones, about 85% of them seen just once. The CDR3 sequence is 17 residues long. V dropped 0 bases and J dropped 0 bases, with 13 bases sitting between them. Germline V gives CDR1 LGHNA, CDR2 YNFKEQ. Sequenced input: peripheral blood. The rearrangement uses TRBV4-2 and TRBJ2-3; no clear D. The source is a human donor in a cohort sampled during active COVID-19. This CDR3 is CASSQDPRVTSTDTQYF. In nucleotides, the CDR3 is TGTGCCAGCAGCCAAGATCCAAGAGTAACTAGCACAGATACGCAGTATTTT.